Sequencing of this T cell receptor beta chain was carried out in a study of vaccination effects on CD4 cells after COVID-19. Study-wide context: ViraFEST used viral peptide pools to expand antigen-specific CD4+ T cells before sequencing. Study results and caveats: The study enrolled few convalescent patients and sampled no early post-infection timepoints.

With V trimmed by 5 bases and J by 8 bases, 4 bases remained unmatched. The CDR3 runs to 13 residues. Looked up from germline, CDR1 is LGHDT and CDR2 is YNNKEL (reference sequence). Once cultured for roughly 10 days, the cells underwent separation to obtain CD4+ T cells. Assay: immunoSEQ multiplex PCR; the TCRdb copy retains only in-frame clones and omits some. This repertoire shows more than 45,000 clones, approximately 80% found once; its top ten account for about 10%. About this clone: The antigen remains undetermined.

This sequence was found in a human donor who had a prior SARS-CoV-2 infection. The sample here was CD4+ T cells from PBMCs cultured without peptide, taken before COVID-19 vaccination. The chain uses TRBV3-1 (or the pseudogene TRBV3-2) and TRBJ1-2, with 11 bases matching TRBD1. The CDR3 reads CASSGQGARGYTF. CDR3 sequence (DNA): TGTGCCAGCAGCGGACAGGGGGCTCGAGGCTACACCTTC.